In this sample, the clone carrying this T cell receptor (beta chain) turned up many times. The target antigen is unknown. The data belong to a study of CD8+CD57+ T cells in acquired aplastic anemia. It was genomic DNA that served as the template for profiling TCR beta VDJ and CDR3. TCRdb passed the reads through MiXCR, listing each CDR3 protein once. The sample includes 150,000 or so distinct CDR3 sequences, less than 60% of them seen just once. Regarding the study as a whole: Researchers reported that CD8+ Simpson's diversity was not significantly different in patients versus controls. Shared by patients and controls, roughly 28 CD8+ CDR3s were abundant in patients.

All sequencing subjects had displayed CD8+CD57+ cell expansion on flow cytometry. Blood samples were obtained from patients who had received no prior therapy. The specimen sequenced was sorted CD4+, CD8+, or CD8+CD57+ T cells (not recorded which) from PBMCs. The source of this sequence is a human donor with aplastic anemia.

CDR3 sequence reads: CASSVELGAVQGYTF. CDR3 DNA sequence: TGTGCCAGCAGCGTAGAACTTGGGGCAGTTCAGGGCTACACCTTC. V is TRBV9 and J is TRBJ1-2; D possibly corresponds to TRBD1 (5 bases). Deletions cut 0 bases from V and 8 bases from J, with 17 bases between. The CDR3 totals 15 residues. Germline lookup yields CDR1 SGDLS and CDR2 YYNGEE.